Shown below are 17 T cell receptor beta chains from a single sample sequenced in a study of blood T cell repertoires in COVID-19. Using immunoSEQ multiplex PCR, the repertoire was profiled, and TCRdb retains in-frame clones only, with some absent. The table lists about 35,000 clones, 85% of them singletons, with about 40% in the top ten. The sample taken for sequencing was peripheral blood. The receptors were sampled from a man aged 55 to 70 with active or convalescent COVID-19.

The chain carries TRBV6-5 and TRBJ1-2; 7 positions agree with TRBD1. This CDR3 is 16 amino acids long. Per the germline V gene, CDR1 is MNHEY and CDR2 is SVGAGI. Germline trimming cut 0 bases from V and 6 bases from J; bases unmatched to any gene: 10. This CDR3 is CASSYSKTGRGDGYTF. As DNA, the CDR3 is TGTGCCAGCAGTTACTCGAAGACAGGGCGTGGTGATGGCTACACCTTC.

The CDR3 DNA reads TGTGCCAGTAGAGGATGGACAGGGAGGAACACTGAAGCTTTCTTT. It specifies CASRGWTGRNTEAFF. V is TRBV19 and J is TRBJ1-1, with 8 bases aligning to TRBD1. The V gene's germline CDR1 is LNHDA and CDR2 SQIVND (reference sequence). The CDR3 sequence is 15 residues long. J gave up 1 base and V 6 bases, and 7 bases lay outside the gene matches. The full variable domain, with the rest looked up from reference TRBV19 and TRBJ1-1, is DGGITQSPKYLFRKEGQNVTLSCEQNLNHDAMYWYRQDPGQGLRLIYYSQIVNDFQKGDIAEGYSVSREKKESFPLTVTSAQKNPTAFYLCASRGWTGRNTEAFFGQGTRLTVV.

This chain uses TRBV6-5 with TRBJ1-6; unclear D gene. Trimming removed 1 base at V and 1 base at J, with 8 bases between. CDR3 length: 16 amino acids. Germline V gene sequence: CDR1 MNHEY, CDR2 SVGAGI. In nucleotides, the CDR3 is TGTGCCAGCAGTTACTTCCCCAGGTCCTATAATTCACCCCTCCACTTT. It encodes CASSYFPRSYNSPLHF.

The chain combines TRBV6-2 or TRBV6-3 with TRBJ1-5; tentative D call: TRBD1 (5 bases). Germline CDR1 MNHEY, CDR2 SVGEGT. The CDR3 runs to 13 residues. V dropped 0 bases and J dropped 9 bases, with 9 bases sitting between them. CDR3 region: CASSYSGVRPQHF. In nucleotides, the CDR3 is TGTGCCAGCAGTTACTCAGGGGTGAGGCCCCAGCATTTT.

The CDR3 DNA reads as TGTGCCAGCAGCAAAGCTTTAAGCGGGAGGGCCTTAGGGGATGAGCAGTTCTTC. As protein: CASSKALSGRALGDEQFF. The chain joins TRBV21-1 to TRBJ2-1; the table's D call of TRBD2 was not tested on the DNA. TRBV21-1 is described as a pseudogene. The CDR3 has 18 residues.

The chain carries TRBV7-7 and TRBJ2-5, with TRBD2 identical over 13 bases. With 4 bases clipped from V and 5 bases from J, the junction kept 4 bases outside the gene matches. Germline V gene lookup returns CDR1 SSHAT and CDR2 FNYEAQ (reference sequence). The CDR3 length is 15 residues. The CDR3 nucleotides are TGTGCCAGCAGCTGGACTAGCGGGAGTTGGGAGACCCAGTACTTC. Translation: CASSWTSGSWETQYF.

The J gene is TRBJ2-7, the V gene TRBV5-6; 10 bases map to TRBD1. This CDR3 contains 16 residues. After removal of 2 bases from V and 2 bases from J, the junction contained 7 bases not matched to a gene. Germline CDR1 is SGHDT and CDR2 is YYEEEE. Here the CDR3 DNA reads TGTGCCAGCAGCTTAGTCCGGACAGGGGGGACCTACGAGCAGTACGTC. It codes for CASSLVRTGGTYEQYV.

This clone was picked up a small number of times. The gene calls are TRBV5-5 and TRBJ2-3; D unclear. Germline-derived CDR1 and CDR2 are SGHKS and YYEKEE (reference sequence). The V end lost 0 bases, the J end lost 2 bases, and 7 bases lay between the germline ends. CDR3 length equals 14 residues. In DNA form, the CDR3 reads TGTGCCAGCAGCTTGGCGCCTAACACAGATACGCAGTATTTT. Translating it yields CASSLAPNTDTQYF.

The chain uses TRBV11-3 and TRBJ1-2; 10 positions match TRBD1. The CDR3 loop spans 15 amino acids. Germline CDR1 reads SGHNT; CDR2 reads YENEEA. Germline trimming cut 1 base from V and 4 bases from J; bases unmatched to any gene: 3. CDR3 sequence reads: CASSLGDRGLYGYTF. The CDR3 DNA reads TGTGCCAGCAGCTTAGGGGACAGGGGCCTCTATGGCTACACCTTC.

Notes on this clone: Other DNA variants within this sample encode the same CDR3. V and J are TRBV19 and TRBJ2-1; 12 bases are shared with TRBD2. After removal of 5 bases from V and 4 bases from J, the junction contained 3 bases not matched to a gene. The length of the CDR3 is 15 residues. Germline V gives CDR1 LNHDA, CDR2 SQIVND (reference sequence). CDR3 amino acids: CASSRTSGTYNEQFF. For the CDR3, the DNA is TGTGCCAGTAGTCGGACTAGCGGGACATACAATGAGCAGTTCTTC. Variable domain in full (rest from reference TRBV19 and TRBJ2-1): DGGITQSPKYLFRKEGQNVTLSCEQNLNHDAMYWYRQDPGQGLRLIYYSQIVNDFQKGDIAEGYSVSREKKESFPLTVTSAQKNPTAFYLCASSRTSGTYNEQFFGPGTRLTVL.

The rearrangement uses TRBV5-1 and TRBJ2-6; tentatively, D is TRBD1 (5 bases). Looked up from germline, CDR1 is SGHRS and CDR2 is YFSETQ. The CDR3 is 17 residues long. V lost 0 bases to trimming and J lost 2 bases, with 12 bases between them. The CDR3: CASSLEGRLPGANVLTF. The CDR3 DNA reads as TGCGCCAGCAGCTTGGAGGGGCGATTACCTGGGGCCAACGTCCTGACTTTC.

This clone came up a few times. The gene calls are TRBV5-5 and TRBJ1-2, with 7 bases fitting TRBD1. CDR1 SGHKS and CDR2 YYEKEE come from the germline V gene (reference sequence). The junction had 5 bases not matched to a gene; V was cut back by 2 bases and J by 4 bases. This CDR3 has 14 residues. CDR3 sequence (DNA): TGTGCCAGCAGCTTCCCGACAGGGAGCTATGGCTACACCTTC. Protein: CASSFPTGSYGYTF.

The V call is TRBV3-1 (or the pseudogene TRBV3-2), the J call TRBJ1-5; no clear D gene. The CDR3 length is 15 residues. Looked up from germline, CDR1 is LGHDT and CDR2 is YNNKEL (reference sequence). Between the trimmed V and J ends, which lost 1 base and 4 bases, there was a span of 11 bases. In DNA, the CDR3 is TGTGCCAGCAGCCAAGGGAGATCGGGAAATCAGCCCCAGCATTTT. Translated: CASSQGRSGNQPQHF.

V usage is TRBV6-2 or TRBV6-3 and J usage is TRBJ2-7, with D perhaps matching TRBD1 (6 bases). CDR3 length: 12 residues. CDR1 is MNHEY and CDR2 is SVGEGT in the germline V gene. V lost 5 bases and J 5 bases, leaving 10 bases between the germline ends. CDR3 loop: CASSQGSHEQYV. The CDR3 nucleotides are TGTGCCAGCAGTCAGGGGTCCCACGAGCAGTACGTC.

The rearrangement uses TRBV7-2 and TRBJ1-6; a weak D match, TRBD1 (5 bases). Trimming took 8 bases from V and 0 from J, leaving 8 bases between them. This CDR3 is built from 14 residues. Germline CDR1 SGHTA, CDR2 FQGNSA. The CDR3 here is CASRQSSYNSPLHF. CDR3 nucleotide sequence: TGTGCCAGCCGACAGAGCTCCTATAATTCACCCCTCCACTTT. Full variable domain (remainder filled in from reference TRBV7-2 and TRBJ1-6): GAGVSQSPSNKVTEKGKDVELRCDPISGHTALYWYRQSLGQGLEFLIYFQGNSAPDKSGLPSDRFSAERTGGSVSTLTIQRTQQEDSAVYLCASRQSSYNSPLHFGNGTRLTVT.

The V and J genes are TRBV2 and TRBJ1-5, with a possible D match to TRBD1 (5 bases). CDR1 and CDR2 from the germline V gene are SNHLY and FYNNEI. CDR3 length: 15 residues. V lost 6 bases and J lost 1, with 13 bases in between. In DNA form, the CDR3 reads TGTGCCAGCAGGGTCGACAGCTTAAGCAATCAGCCCCAGCATTTT. This codes for CASRVDSLSNQPQHF.

This clone was detected only a few times. V gene TRBV12-3 or TRBV12-4 combines with J gene TRBJ1-6; D is ambiguous. Trimming shortened V by 3 bases and J by 9 bases, and 6 bases separated the two germline ends. The CDR3 covers 12 residues. The CDR3 here is CASSLPGSPLHF. DNA for the CDR3: TGTGCCAGCAGTTTGCCGGGTTCACCCCTCCACTTT.